This TCR beta chain was obtained from a study of blood T cell repertoires in COVID-19. Germline V gives CDR1 MNHEY, CDR2 SVGAGI. This CDR3 is built from 12 residues. V lost 10 bases, J lost 7 bases, and 16 bases lay in between. Assay used: immunoSEQ multiplex PCR; TCRdb lists only in-frame clones, some missing. The top ten clones hold about 3% of a sample with about 250,000 clones, 65% to 85% of them seen once. The sequenced sample consisted of PBMCs or T cells enriched from blood (not recorded which). This clonotype was obtained from a man aged 50 to 60 who had recovered from COVID-19. The gene calls are TRBV6-5 and TRBJ1-2; tentatively, D is TRBD1 (6 bases). CDR3 sequence (DNA): TGTGCCACCTCTCCGGGACAAGTTGGCTACACCTTC. It specifies CATSPGQVGYTF.